The present T cell receptor beta chain was sequenced within a study of blood T cell repertoires in COVID-19. Turning to the study itself: Italy, Spain and the United States were the sources of the convalescent and acute COVID-19 samples.

How the authors handled the data: Amplification of reference gene primers provided the estimated nucleated cell counts. The table came from immunoSEQ multiplex PCR; TCRdb's copy has only in-frame clones and leaves some out. The V and J calls and the clone size are those of that table, but D and trimming were determined from the DNA. The profile shows 250,000 to 300,000 clones, around 82% of them singletons. Germline V gives CDR1 SGDLS, CDR2 YYNGEE. The CDR3 consists of 18 residues. V shed 4 bases and J shed 0 bases, with 20 bases lying between them. The sequenced sample consisted of peripheral blood. The receptor's source is a man older than 75 with acute or convalescent COVID-19. The rearrangement joins TRBV9 to TRBJ1-5, with D maybe TRBD1 (6 bases). CDR3 nucleotides: TGTGCCAGCAGCATAGTCTCAGGGGAGGGAGATAGCAATCAGCCCCAGCATTTT. It specifies CASSIVSGEGDSNQPQHF. Supplemented by reference TRBV9 and TRBJ1-5, the full variable domain reads DSGVTQTPKHLITATGQRVTLRCSPRSGDLSVYWYQQSLDQGLQFLIQYYNGEERAKGNILERFSAQQFPDLHSELNLSSLELGDSALYFCASSIVSGEGDSNQPQHFGDGTRLSIL.